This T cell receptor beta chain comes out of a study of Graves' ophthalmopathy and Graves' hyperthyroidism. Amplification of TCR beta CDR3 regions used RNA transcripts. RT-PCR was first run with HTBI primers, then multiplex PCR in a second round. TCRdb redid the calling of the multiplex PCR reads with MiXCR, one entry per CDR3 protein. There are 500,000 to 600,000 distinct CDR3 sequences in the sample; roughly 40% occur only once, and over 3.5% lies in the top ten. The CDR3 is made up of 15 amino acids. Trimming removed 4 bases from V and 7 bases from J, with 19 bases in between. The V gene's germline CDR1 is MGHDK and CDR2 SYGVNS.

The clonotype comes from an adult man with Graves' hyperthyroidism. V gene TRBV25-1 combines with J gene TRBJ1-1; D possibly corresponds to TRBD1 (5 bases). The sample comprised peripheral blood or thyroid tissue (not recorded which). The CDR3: CASSGGLKRPNEAFF. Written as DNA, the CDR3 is TGTGCCAGCAGTGGGGGACTAAAACGGCCCAATGAAGCTTTCTTT.